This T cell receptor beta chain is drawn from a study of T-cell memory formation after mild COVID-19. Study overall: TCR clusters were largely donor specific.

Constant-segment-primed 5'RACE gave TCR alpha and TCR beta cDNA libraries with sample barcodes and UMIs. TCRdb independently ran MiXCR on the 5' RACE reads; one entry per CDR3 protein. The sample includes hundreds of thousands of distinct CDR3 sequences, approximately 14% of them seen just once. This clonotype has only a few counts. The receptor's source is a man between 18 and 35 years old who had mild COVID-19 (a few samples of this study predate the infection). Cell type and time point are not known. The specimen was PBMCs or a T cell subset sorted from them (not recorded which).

The CDR3 bases are TGTGCCAGCAGCTTAGCGACGTACGTAGGTTACACTGAAGCTTTCTTT. This sequence encodes CASSLATYVGYTEAFF. The J gene is TRBJ1-1, the V gene TRBV7-2; D call uncertain. This CDR3 spans 16 amino acids. The V end lost 0 bases, the J end lost 3 bases, and 14 bases lay between the germline ends. Germline assignment: CDR1 SGHTA and CDR2 FQGNSA.